This T cell receptor (beta chain) derives from a study of OX40 agonist ivuxolimab in advanced cancers. The study's findings and limits: CD8+ T cells showed, on average, more clonal expansion than CD4+ cells.

The data were produced by immunoSEQ multiplex PCR, yet TCRdb's version contains in-frame clones alone and is incomplete. The data show 95,000 to 150,000 clones, with roughly nine tenths seen just once and around 0.53% held by the top ten. In the case of this clone: As yet, its antigen is unknown.

The germline CDR1 and CDR2 sequences are SQVTM and ANQGSEA. Trimming left V 3 bases short and J 7 bases short, with 12 bases between. The CDR3 length is 13 residues. This sequence was found in an adult with an advanced solid tumor such as melanoma, head and neck, liver or kidney cancer. The chain uses TRBV29-1 and TRBJ2-2; no clear D. Sample: CD4+ or CD8+ T cells sorted from blood, taken in a trial of the OX40 agonist ivuxolimab. CDR3 amino acids: CSVDSPLSGELFF. The CDR3 DNA sequence: TGCAGCGTTGATAGTCCTTTAAGCGGGGAGCTGTTTTTT.